Sequencing of this T cell receptor (beta chain) was carried out in a study of OX40 agonist ivuxolimab in advanced cancers. Study findings and constraints: Averaging showed that CD8+ T cells had more expanded clones than CD4+ did.

Sequenced by immunoSEQ multiplex PCR; TCRdb stores in-frame clones only, minus some. This repertoire shows about 86,000 clones, roughly 85% found once; its top ten account for approximately 1.5%. This clone showed up just once. Its antigen is unknown. Per the germline V gene, CDR1 is MNHNY and CDR2 is SVGAGI (reference sequence). This CDR3 region has 14 residues. Germline trimming cut 7 bases from V and 10 bases from J; bases unmatched to any gene: 12. Sequencing was performed on CD4+ or CD8+ T cells sorted from blood, taken in a trial of the OX40 agonist ivuxolimab. The rearrangement uses TRBV6-6 and TRBJ2-1; 8 nucleotides match TRBD1. The receptor was isolated from an adult with an advanced solid tumor such as melanoma, head and neck, liver or kidney cancer. DNA for the CDR3: TGTGCCAGCACCGGAGGACAGGGCACAGGGGAGCAGTTCTTC. This translates into CASTGGQGTGEQFF.